The 3 T cell receptor beta chains below come from one sample, sequenced in a study of T cell responses to AZD1222 COVID-19 vaccine. Sequenced by immunoSEQ multiplex PCR; TCRdb stores in-frame clones only, minus some. The data hold about 100,000 clones, with about 90% observed a single time. The specimen was peripheral blood, collected on day 0 of AZD1222 vaccination. These receptors originate from an adult in good health.

The chain couples TRBV28 to TRBJ1-4, with D maybe TRBD1 (6 bases). V was trimmed by 4 bases and J by 3 bases, leaving 12 bases between them. The CDR3 totals 15 residues. The germline V gene encodes CDR1 MDHEN and CDR2 SYDVKM. The CDR3 sequence is CASSYPGQPNEKLFF. In nucleotides, the CDR3 is TGTGCCAGCAGTTACCCCGGACAGCCTAATGAAAAACTGTTTTTT.

The chain employs TRBV11-2 and TRBJ2-3; D is ambiguous. The CDR3 runs to 12 residues. From germline, CDR1 is SGHAT and CDR2 FQNNGV. Trimming pared 4 bases from V and 4 bases from J, leaving 6 bases between. CDR3 sequence (DNA): TGTGCCAGCAGCTCCCGGTCAGATACGCAGTATTTT. Residues: CASSSRSDTQYF.

The chain combines TRBV29-1 with TRBJ2-1, with D possibly being TRBD1 (6 bases). Per germline, CDR1 SQVTM and CDR2 ANQGSEA. Trimming removed 2 bases at V and 15 bases at J, with 14 bases between. CDR3 length equals 11 residues. Written as DNA, the CDR3 is TGCAGCGTTGAATCCCCGCAGGGGCTGTTCTTC. It translates to CSVESPQGLFF.